Presented here are 4 T cell receptor beta chains from one specimen sequenced in a study of PD-L1 blockade in urothelial cancer. Repertoires were generated with immunoSEQ multiplex PCR, while TCRdb's copy carries only in-frame clones and drops some. The sample holds 85,000 to 95,000 clones, 70% to 90% seen once. Time point here: pretreatment peripheral blood. The starting material was PBMCs, obtained around atezolizumab (anti-PD-L1) treatment. All receptors derive from a woman older than 75 with urothelial cancer.

This chain links TRBV27 with TRBJ1-4; D might be TRBD1 (5 bases). Germline V lookup: CDR1 MNHEY, CDR2 SMNVEV (reference sequence). V dropped 6 bases and J dropped 7 bases, with 15 bases sitting between them. The CDR3 runs 14 residues. CDR3 region: CASRTGGRGEKLFF. Written as DNA, the CDR3 is TGTGCCAGCAGGACGGGGGGTAGGGGTGAAAAACTGTTTTTT.

This chain connects TRBV7-8 to TRBJ2-5; TRBD2 aligns across 8 bases. Losses at the gene ends were 4 bases for V and 2 bases for J; bases not matched to a gene: 9. The CDR3 is 16 residues long. CDR1 and CDR2 from the germline V gene are SGHVS and FQNEAQ. The CDR3 DNA sequence: TGTGCCAGCAGCTACTCTAGCCGGGGGGGACAAGAGACCCAGTACTTC. Translation gives CASSYSSRGGQETQYF.

CDR3 nucleotides: TGTGCCAGCACCACGGAGATGAGCAATCAGCCCCAGCATTTT. Protein: CASTTEMSNQPQHF. The chain combines TRBV2 with TRBJ1-5; D ambiguous. CDR3 length: 14 residues. Trimming took off 7 bases at V and 1 base at J, with 11 bases between the two ends. CDR1 is SNHLY and CDR2 is FYNNEI in the germline V gene.

V and J are TRBV11-2 and TRBJ2-1; D not resolved. In germline, CDR1 is SGHAT, CDR2 FQNNGV. This CDR3 is built from 14 residues. V was shortened by 0 bases and J by 5 bases, with 8 bases between the two germline ends. Written as DNA, the CDR3 is TGTGCCAGCAGCTTAGATGTACTTGACAATGAGCAGTTCTTC. This translates into CASSLDVLDNEQFF. The whole variable domain, remainder taken from reference TRBV11-2 and TRBJ2-1, is EAGVAQSPRYKIIEKRQSVAFWCNPISGHATLYWYQQILGQGPKLLIQFQNNGVVDDSQLPKDRFSAERLKGVDSTLKIQPAKLEDSAVYLCASSLDVLDNEQFFGPGTRLTVL.